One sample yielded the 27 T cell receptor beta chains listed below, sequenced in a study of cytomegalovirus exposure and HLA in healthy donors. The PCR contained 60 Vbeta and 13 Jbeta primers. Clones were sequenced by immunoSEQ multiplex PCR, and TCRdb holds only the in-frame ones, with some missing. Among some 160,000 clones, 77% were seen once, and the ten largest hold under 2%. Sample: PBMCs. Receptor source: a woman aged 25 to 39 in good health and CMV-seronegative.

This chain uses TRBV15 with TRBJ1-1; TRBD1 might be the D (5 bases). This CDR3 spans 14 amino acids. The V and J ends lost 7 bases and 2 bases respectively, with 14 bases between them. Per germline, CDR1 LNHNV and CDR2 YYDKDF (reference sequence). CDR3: CATTRGFTNTEAFF. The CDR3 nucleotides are TGTGCCACCACCCGGGGGTTTACTAACACTGAAGCTTTCTTT.

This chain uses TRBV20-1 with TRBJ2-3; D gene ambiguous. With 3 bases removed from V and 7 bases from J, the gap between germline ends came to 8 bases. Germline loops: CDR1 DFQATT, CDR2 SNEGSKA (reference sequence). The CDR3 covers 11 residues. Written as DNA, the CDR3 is TGCAGTGCTAGGTGGGCAAATACGCAGTATTTT. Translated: CSARWANTQYF.

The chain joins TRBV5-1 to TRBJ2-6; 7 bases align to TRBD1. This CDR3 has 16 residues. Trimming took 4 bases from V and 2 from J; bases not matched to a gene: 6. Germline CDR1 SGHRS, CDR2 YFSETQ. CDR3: CASSGPGTAGANVLTF. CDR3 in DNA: TGCGCCAGCAGCGGCCCCGGGACAGCTGGGGCCAACGTCCTGACTTTC.

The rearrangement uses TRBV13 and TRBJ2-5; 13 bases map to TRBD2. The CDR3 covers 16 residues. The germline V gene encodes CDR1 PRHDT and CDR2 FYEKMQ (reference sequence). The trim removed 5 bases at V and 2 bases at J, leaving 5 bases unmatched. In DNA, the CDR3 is TGTGCCAGCAGCCCGAGACTAGCGGGGGGACAAGAGACCCAGTACTTC. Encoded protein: CASSPRLAGGQETQYF.

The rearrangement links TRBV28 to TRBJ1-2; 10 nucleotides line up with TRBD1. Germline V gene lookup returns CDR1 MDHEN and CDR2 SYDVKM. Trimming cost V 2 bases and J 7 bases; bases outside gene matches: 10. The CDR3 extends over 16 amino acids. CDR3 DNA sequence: TGTGCCAGCAGTTTACCGGCCCCCGGGACAGGGGTTGGCTACACCTTC. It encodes CASSLPAPGTGVGYTF.

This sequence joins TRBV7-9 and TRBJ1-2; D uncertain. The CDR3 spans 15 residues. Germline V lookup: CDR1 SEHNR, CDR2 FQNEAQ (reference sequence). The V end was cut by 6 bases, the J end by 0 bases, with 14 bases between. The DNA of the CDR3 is TGTGCCAGCAGTCTTTCAGGCTCCGCTAACTATGGCTACACCTTC. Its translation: CASSLSGSANYGYTF.

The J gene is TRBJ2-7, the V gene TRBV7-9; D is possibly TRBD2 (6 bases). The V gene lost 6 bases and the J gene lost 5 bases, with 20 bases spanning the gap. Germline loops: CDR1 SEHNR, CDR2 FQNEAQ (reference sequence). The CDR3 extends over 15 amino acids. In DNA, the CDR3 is TGTGCCAGCAGGAAGAGCGGGCCCAGAGGGGACGAGCAGTACTTC. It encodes CASRKSGPRGDEQYF.

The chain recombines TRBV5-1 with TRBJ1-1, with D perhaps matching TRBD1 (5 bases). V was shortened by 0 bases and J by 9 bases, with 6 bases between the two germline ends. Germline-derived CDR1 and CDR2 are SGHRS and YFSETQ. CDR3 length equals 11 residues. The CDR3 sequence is CASSLAGKAFF. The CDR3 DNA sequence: TGCGCCAGCAGCTTGGCAGGGAAAGCTTTCTTT.

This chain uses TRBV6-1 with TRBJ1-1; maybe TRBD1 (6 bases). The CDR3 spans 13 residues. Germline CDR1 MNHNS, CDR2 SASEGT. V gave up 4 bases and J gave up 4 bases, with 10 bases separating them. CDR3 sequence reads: CASSVQGITEAFF. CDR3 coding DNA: TGTGCCAGCAGTGTACAGGGAATCACTGAAGCTTTCTTT.

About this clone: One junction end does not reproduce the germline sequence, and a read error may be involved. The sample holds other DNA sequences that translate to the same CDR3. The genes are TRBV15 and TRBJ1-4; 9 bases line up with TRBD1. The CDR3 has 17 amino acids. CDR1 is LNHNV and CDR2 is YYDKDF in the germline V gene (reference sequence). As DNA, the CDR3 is TGTGCCACCAGCAATCGTTACTCCCGGGACAGGGAAATGGGACTGTTCTTT. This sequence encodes CATSNRYSRDREMGLFF.

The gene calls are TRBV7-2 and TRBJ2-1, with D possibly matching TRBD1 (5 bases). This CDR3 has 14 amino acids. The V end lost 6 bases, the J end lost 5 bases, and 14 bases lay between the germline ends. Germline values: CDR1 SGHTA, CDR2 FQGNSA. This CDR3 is CASSRGRVDNEQFF. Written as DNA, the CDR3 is TGTGCCAGCAGTCGAGGCAGGGTGGACAATGAGCAGTTCTTC.

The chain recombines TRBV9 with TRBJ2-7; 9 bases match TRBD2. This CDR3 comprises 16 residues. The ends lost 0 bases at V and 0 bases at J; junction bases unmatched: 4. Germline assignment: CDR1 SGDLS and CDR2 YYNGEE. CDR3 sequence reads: CASSVASSGASYEQYF. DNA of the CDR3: TGTGCCAGCAGCGTAGCTTCTAGCGGGGCCTCCTACGAGCAGTACTTC.

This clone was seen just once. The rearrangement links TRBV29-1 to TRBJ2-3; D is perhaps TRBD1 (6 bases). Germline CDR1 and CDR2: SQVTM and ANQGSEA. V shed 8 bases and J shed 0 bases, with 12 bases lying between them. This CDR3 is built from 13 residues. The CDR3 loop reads CSLRQASTDTQYF. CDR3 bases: TGCAGCCTTCGACAGGCTAGCACAGATACGCAGTATTTT.

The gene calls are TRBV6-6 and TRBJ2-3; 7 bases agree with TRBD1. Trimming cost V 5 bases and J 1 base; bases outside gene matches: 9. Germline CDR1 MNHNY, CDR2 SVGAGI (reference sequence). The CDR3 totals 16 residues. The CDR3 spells CASSRTGTARTDTQYF. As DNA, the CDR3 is TGTGCCAGCAGTCGAACCGGGACAGCCCGCACAGATACGCAGTATTTT.

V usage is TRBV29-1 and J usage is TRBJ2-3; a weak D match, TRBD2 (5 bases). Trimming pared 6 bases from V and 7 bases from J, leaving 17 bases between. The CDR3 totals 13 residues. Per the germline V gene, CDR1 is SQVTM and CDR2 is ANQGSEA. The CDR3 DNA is TGCAGCGTCCTAAGGAGGTTCTCATATACGCAGTATTTT. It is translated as CSVLRRFSYTQYF.

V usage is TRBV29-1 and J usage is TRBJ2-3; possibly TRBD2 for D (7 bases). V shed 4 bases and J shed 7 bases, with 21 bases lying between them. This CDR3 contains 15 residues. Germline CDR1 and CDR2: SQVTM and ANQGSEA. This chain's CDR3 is CSVGVPGGPGNTQYF. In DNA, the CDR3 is TGCAGCGTTGGGGTCCCGGGGGGCCCCGGGAATACGCAGTATTTT.

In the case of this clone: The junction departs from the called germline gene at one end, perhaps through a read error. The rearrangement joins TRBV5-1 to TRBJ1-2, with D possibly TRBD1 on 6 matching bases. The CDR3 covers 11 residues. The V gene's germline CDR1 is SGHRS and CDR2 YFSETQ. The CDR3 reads CASSGGGGYPF. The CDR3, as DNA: TGCGCCAGCAGCGGCGGCGGGGGCTACCCCTTC.

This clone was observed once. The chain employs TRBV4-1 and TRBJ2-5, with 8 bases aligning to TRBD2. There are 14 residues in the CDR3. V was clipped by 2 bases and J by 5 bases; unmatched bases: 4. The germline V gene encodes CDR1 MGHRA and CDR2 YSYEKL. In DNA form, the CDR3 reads TGCGCCAGCAGCCAACTGCGGGGGGCCGAGACCCAGTACTTC. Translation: CASSQLRGAETQYF.

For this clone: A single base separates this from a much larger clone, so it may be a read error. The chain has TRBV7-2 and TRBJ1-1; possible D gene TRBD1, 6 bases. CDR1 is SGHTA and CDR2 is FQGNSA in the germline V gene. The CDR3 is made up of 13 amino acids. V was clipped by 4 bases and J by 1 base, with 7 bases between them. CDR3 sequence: CASSWDTNTEAFF. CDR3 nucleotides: TGTGCCAGCAGCTGGGACACGAACACTGAAGCTTTCTTT.

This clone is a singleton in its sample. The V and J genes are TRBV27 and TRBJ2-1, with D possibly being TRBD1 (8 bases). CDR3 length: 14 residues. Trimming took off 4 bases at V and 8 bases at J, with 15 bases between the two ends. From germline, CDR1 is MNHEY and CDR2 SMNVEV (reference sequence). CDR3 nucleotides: TGTGCCAGCAGTTGGACAGGGAGGGACGATGAGCAGTTCTTC. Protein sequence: CASSWTGRDDEQFF.

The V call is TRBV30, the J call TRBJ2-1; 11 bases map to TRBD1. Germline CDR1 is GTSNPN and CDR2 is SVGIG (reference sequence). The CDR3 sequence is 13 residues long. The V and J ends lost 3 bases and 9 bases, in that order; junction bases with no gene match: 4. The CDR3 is CAWSGQGATEQFF. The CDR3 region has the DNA TGTGCCTGGAGCGGACAGGGGGCGACTGAGCAGTTCTTC.

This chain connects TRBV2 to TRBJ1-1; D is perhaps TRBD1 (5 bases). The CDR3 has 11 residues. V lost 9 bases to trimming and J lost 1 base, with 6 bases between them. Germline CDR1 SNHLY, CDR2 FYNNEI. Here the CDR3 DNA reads TGTGCCAGACAGGCGAACACTGAAGCTTTCTTT. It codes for CARQANTEAFF.

The CDR3 DNA is TGTGCCAGCAGCCAAGATCGACTAGCGGGAGGGCCGTTGCAGTTCTTC. The encoded protein is CASSQDRLAGGPLQFF. The V and J genes are TRBV4-2 and TRBJ2-1, with 14 bases aligning to TRBD2. The ends lost 0 bases at V and 12 bases at J; junction bases unmatched: 7. Germline lookup yields CDR1 LGHNA and CDR2 YNFKEQ. The CDR3 consists of 16 residues.

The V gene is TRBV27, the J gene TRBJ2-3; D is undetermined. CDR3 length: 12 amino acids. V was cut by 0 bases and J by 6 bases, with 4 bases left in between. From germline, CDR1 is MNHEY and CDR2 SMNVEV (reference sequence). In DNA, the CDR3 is TGTGCCAGCAGTTTATCGAGGGATACGCAGTATTTT. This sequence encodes CASSLSRDTQYF.

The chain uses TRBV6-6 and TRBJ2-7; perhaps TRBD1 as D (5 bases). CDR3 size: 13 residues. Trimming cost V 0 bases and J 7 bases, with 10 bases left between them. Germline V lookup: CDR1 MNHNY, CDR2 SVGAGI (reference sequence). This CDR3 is CASSYSQGKEQYF. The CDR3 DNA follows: TGTGCCAGCAGTTACTCTCAGGGCAAAGAGCAGTACTTC.

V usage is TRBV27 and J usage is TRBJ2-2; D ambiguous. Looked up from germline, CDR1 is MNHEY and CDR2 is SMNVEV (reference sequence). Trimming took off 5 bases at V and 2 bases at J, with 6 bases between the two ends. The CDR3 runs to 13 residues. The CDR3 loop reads CASSPINTGELFF. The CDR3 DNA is TGTGCCAGCAGTCCTATAAACACCGGGGAGCTGTTTTTT.

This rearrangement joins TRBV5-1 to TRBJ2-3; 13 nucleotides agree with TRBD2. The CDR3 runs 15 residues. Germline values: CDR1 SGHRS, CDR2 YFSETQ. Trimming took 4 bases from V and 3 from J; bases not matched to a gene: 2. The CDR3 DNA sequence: TGCGCCAGCAGCCTGACTAGCGGGAGGACAGATACGCAGTATTTT. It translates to CASSLTSGRTDTQYF.